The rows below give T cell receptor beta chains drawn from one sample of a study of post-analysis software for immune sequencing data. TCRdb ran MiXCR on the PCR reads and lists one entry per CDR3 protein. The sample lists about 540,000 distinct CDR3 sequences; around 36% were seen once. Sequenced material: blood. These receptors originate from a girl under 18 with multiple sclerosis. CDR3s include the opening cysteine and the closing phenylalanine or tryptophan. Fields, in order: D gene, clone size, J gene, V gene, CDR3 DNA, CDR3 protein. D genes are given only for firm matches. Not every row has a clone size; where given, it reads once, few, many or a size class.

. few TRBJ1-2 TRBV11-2 TGTGCCAGCAGCTCAGTCCGAGGCAAGGGGAGCTACACCTTC CASSSVRGKGSYTF
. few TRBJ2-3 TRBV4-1 TGCGCCAGCAGCCGAACCTGGGACCCCACAGATACGCAGTATTTT CASSRTWDPTDTQYF
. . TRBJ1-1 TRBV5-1 TGCGCCAGCAGCTCATACTCCCGGACGGGGAACACTGAAGCTTTCTTT CASSSYSRTGNTEAFF
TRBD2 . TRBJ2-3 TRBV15 TGTGCCACCAGCAGAGATCTGAGAGGGAGGGCGGCAGATACGCAGTATTTT CATSRDLRGRAADTQYF
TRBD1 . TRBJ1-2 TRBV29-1 TGCAGCGTTGTCGGGACAGGGGGGAACTATGGCTACACCTTC CSVVGTGGNYGYTF
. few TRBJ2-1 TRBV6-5 TGTGCCAGCAGTACCCCCAATGAGCAGTTCTTC CASSTPNEQFF
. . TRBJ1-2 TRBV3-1 TGTGCCAGCAGCCAAGACAGGGGCTTGAACTATGGCTACACCTTC CASSQDRGLNYGYTF
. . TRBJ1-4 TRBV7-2 TGTGCCAGCAGCTTAGTCCATACGGCAACTAATGAAAAACTGTTTTTT CASSLVHTATNEKLFF
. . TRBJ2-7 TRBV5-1 TGCGCCAGCAGCTTGGCAGTAGCCAACATCTACGAGCAGTACTTC CASSLAVANIYEQYF
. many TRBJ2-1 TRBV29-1 TGCAGCGTTGGGATGACAGGCCGGGAGCAGTTCTTC CSVGMTGREQFF
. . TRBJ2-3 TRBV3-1 TGTGCCAGCAGCCCGAAGTTGGTAGATACGCAGTATTTT CASSPKLVDTQYF